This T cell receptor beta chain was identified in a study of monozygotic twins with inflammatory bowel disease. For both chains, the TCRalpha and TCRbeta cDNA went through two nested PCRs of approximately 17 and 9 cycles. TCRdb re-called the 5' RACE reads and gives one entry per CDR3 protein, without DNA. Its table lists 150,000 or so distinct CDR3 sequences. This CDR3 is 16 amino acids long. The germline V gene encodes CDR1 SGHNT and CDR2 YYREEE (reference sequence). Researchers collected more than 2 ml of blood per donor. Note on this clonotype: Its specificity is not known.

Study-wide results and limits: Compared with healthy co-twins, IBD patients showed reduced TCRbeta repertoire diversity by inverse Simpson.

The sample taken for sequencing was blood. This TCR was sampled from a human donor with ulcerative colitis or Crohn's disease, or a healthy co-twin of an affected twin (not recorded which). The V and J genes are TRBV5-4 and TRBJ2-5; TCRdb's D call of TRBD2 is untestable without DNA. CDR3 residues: CASSPRWGGAQETQYF.